The 16 T cell receptor beta chains below come from one sample, sequenced in a study of OX40 agonist ivuxolimab in advanced cancers. Only in-frame clones appear in the TCRdb table, and some are missing; sequencing was by immunoSEQ multiplex PCR. Of about 18,000 clones listed, over 60% are singletons. Here the sequenced sample was CD4+ or CD8+ T cells sorted from blood, taken in a trial of the OX40 agonist ivuxolimab. These receptors were obtained from an adult with an advanced solid tumor such as melanoma, head and neck, liver or kidney cancer.

This chain uses TRBV7-9 with TRBJ2-1; 7 bases align to TRBD1. The CDR3 is 13 residues long. V trimming: 4 bases; J trimming: 8 bases; junction bases outside the gene matches: 5. The V gene's germline CDR1 is SEHNR and CDR2 FQNEAQ (reference sequence). CDR3 nucleotide sequence: TGTGCCAGCAGCTCGACAGGGAACGATGAGCAGTTCTTC. Amino acids: CASSSTGNDEQFF.

This clone occurred once. The chain uses TRBV27 and TRBJ1-2; no definite D call. The ends were cut back, 3 bases at V and 5 bases at J, with 10 bases in the middle. The CDR3 is made up of 13 amino acids. The germline V gene has CDR1 MNHEY and CDR2 SMNVEV (reference sequence). The CDR3: CASSLTRFYGYTF. The CDR3 coding sequence is TGTGCCAGCAGTTTGACCCGGTTTTATGGCTACACCTTC.

CDR3 sequence: CASSYGLGSDYGYTF. In DNA, the CDR3 is TGTGCCAGCAGTTACGGCTTGGGCAGCGACTATGGCTACACCTTC. This chain joins TRBV6-5 and TRBJ1-2; no definite D call. CDR1 and CDR2 (germline): MNHEY, SVGAGI. Trimming left V 2 bases short and J 3 bases short, with 13 bases between. This CDR3 contains 15 residues.

V gene TRBV27 combines with J gene TRBJ2-7; D gene uncertain. The CDR3 is 14 residues long. V lost 4 bases and J 5 bases, leaving 15 bases between the germline ends. The germline V gene has CDR1 MNHEY and CDR2 SMNVEV (reference sequence). DNA of the CDR3: TGTGCCAGCAGTTCCCCCTACCTGTTGAACGAGCAGTACTTC. Residues: CASSSPYLLNEQYF.

The chain joins TRBV7-9 to TRBJ1-1; D is uncertain. Germline V lookup: CDR1 SEHNR, CDR2 FQNEAQ (reference sequence). CDR3 length: 15 residues. V was shortened by 5 bases and J by 0 bases, with 13 bases between the two germline ends. CDR3 region: CASSPGEALNTEAFF. The CDR3 bases are TGTGCCAGCAGCCCGGGTGAAGCCTTGAACACTGAAGCTTTCTTT.

CDR3 sequence (DNA): TGTGCCAGCAGCTTAAGGGGGATGAACACTGAAGCTTTCTTT. Translating gives CASSLRGMNTEAFF. The chain uses TRBV11-2 and TRBJ1-1; perhaps TRBD1 as D (6 bases). This CDR3 spans 14 amino acids. Germline V CDR1 and CDR2: SGHAT, FQNNGV. Trimming cost V 2 bases and J 0 bases, with 7 bases left between them.

The chain links TRBV2 to TRBJ1-1; 8 bases fit TRBD1. The germline gives CDR1 SNHLY, CDR2 FYNNEI. CDR3 length equals 15 residues. J gave up 0 bases and V 10 bases, and 10 bases lay outside the gene matches. This chain's CDR3 is CAISTGDLMNTEAFF. The CDR3, as DNA: TGTGCCATCTCGACAGGGGATTTGATGAACACTGAAGCTTTCTTT.

This clone has only one observation. V and J are TRBV2 and TRBJ1-4, with D hard to call. V was pared by 3 bases and J by 7 bases, with 6 bases between. This CDR3 has 12 residues. Germline CDR1 is SNHLY and CDR2 is FYNNEI. DNA for the CDR3: TGTGCCAGCAGTGACCCCGGTGAAAAACTGTTTTTT. It specifies CASSDPGEKLFF.

This sequence joins TRBV6-5 and TRBJ2-5; a weak D match, TRBD2 (6 bases). The DNA matches TRBJ2-7 better at its end, which makes the J call doubtful. Germline V CDR1 and CDR2: MNHEY, SVGAGI. The CDR3 runs 16 residues. In nucleotides, the CDR3 is TGTGCCAGCAGTTTTTCCGGGCCGGGCGGGGCCTCCGAGCAGTACTTC. Its translation: CASSFSGPGGASEQYF.

V usage is TRBV7-9 and J usage is TRBJ1-1; D not certain. V was shortened by 2 bases and J by 4 bases, with 5 bases between the two germline ends. CDR3 size: 12 residues. Germline lookup yields CDR1 SEHNR and CDR2 FQNEAQ (reference sequence). CDR3 protein: CASSLQVTEAFF. The DNA for the CDR3 is TGTGCCAGCAGCTTACAGGTCACTGAAGCTTTCTTT. The full variable domain, its missing parts supplied by reference TRBV7-9 and TRBJ1-1, is DTGVSQNPRHKITKRGQNVTFRCDPISEHNRLYWYRQTLGQGPEFLTYFQNEAQLEKSRLLSDRFSAERPKGSFSTLEIQRTEQGDSAMYLCASSLQVTEAFFGQGTRLTVV.

This clone was counted a single time. The DNA of the CDR3 is TGTGCCAGTAGTGGCCGTGATCGTCGTGGCACCGGGGAGCTGTTTTTT. Translating gives CASSGRDRRGTGELFF. V is TRBV19 and J is TRBJ2-2, with unresolved D. CDR3 length: 16 residues. The germline gives CDR1 LNHDA, CDR2 SQIVND (reference sequence). Trimming stripped 5 bases from V and 4 bases from J, with 17 bases between. Full variable domain (rest looked up from reference TRBV19 and TRBJ2-2): DGGITQSPKYLFRKEGQNVTLSCEQNLNHDAMYWYRQDPGQGLRLIYYSQIVNDFQKGDIAEGYSVSREKKESFPLTVTSAQKNPTAFYLCASSGRDRRGTGELFFGEGSRLTVL.

The table lists this clone with a few counts. The V and J genes are TRBV11-2 and TRBJ2-7; the D is unclear. CDR1 is SGHAT, CDR2 FQNNGV, per germline. This CDR3 spans 14 amino acids. Trimming removed 6 bases from V and 0 bases from J, with 12 bases in between. In nucleotides, the CDR3 is TGTGCCAGCAGATTGACGTTTCCCTCCTACGAGCAGTACTTC. Residues: CASRLTFPSYEQYF.

This clone was counted a few times. This chain links TRBV7-9 with TRBJ2-1; D is possibly TRBD2 (5 bases). Germline V gene lookup returns CDR1 SEHNR and CDR2 FQNEAQ (reference sequence). V dropped 7 bases and J dropped 7 bases, with 23 bases sitting between them. There are 16 residues in the CDR3. CDR3 loop: CASTKSKGVESNEQFF. The CDR3 DNA reads TGTGCCAGCACCAAATCCAAGGGAGTGGAGTCAAATGAGCAGTTCTTC.

The rearrangement uses TRBV7-2 and TRBJ2-1; possible D gene TRBD2, 7 bases. CDR3 length equals 16 residues. CDR1 and CDR2 (germline): SGHTA, FQGNSA. The V and J ends lost 5 bases and 7 bases respectively, with 21 bases between them. CDR3 coding DNA: TGTGCCAGCAGCCCAAACCCAGCGGGACATGGTAATGAGCAGTTCTTC. Translated, it gives CASSPNPAGHGNEQFF.

The chain couples TRBV6-1 to TRBJ2-1; D remains unclear. Germline CDR1 MNHNS, CDR2 SASEGT. V lost 6 bases, J lost 7 bases, and 10 bases lay in between. The CDR3 consists of 12 residues. Here the CDR3 DNA reads TGTGCCAGCAGCCGCGCGGAAAATGAGCAGTTCTTC. This codes for CASSRAENEQFF.

The chain links TRBV27 to TRBJ2-1; TRBD2 matches 9 bases. The CDR3 runs to 15 residues. Germline CDR1 is MNHEY and CDR2 is SMNVEV (reference sequence). The V segment lost 6 bases and the J segment 0 bases; nucleotides outside the gene matches: 3. The DNA of the CDR3 is TGTGCCAGCAGCTTTAGCGGGAGCTCCTACAATGAGCAGTTCTTC. Its protein is CASSFSGSSYNEQFF.